These 12 T cell receptor beta chains were all obtained from the same sample, sequenced in a study of regulatory T cells in long-lasting Graves disease. Researchers made TCR beta libraries by using iRepertoire HTBI primers and running Arm-PCR on CDR3 regions. TCRdb re-analysed the multiplex PCR reads in MiXCR, keeping a single row per CDR3 protein. The sample has 500,000 to 800,000 distinct CDR3 sequences; 25% to 35% are singletons. The time point here: persistent/refractory GD, antithyroid drugs over 5 years with positive TRAb. PBMC-derived RNA was used for the TCR library. The sample consisted of peripheral blood mononuclear cells (PBMCs), taken when the disease was refractory, from a patient treated with antithyroid drugs. Receptor source: a female donor with Graves disease.

CDR3 protein: CASSLVAGQVYEQYF. CDR3 bases: TGTGCCAGCAGCTTAGTCGCGGGACAGGTTTACGAGCAGTACTTC. The genes are TRBV7-9 and TRBJ2-7; the match to TRBD1 covers 8 bases. The V gene's germline CDR1 is SEHNR and CDR2 FQNEAQ (reference sequence). CDR3 size: 15 residues. With V trimmed by 1 base and J by 4 bases, 6 bases remained unmatched. Full variable domain (rest looked up from reference TRBV7-9 and TRBJ2-7): DTGVSQNPRHKITKRGQNVTFRCDPISEHNRLYWYRQTLGQGPEFLTYFQNEAQLEKSRLLSDRFSAERPKGSFSTLEIQRTEQGDSAMYLCASSLVAGQVYEQYFGPGTRLTVT.

The chain recombines TRBV9 with TRBJ2-1; 9 bases agree with TRBD2. Germline V CDR1 and CDR2: SGDLS, YYNGEE. The CDR3 is 15 amino acids. V lost 0 bases, J lost 5 bases, and 3 bases stayed unmatched. The CDR3 bases are TGTGCCAGCAGCGTAGGTAGCGGGAGAAACAATGAGCAGTTCTTC. This sequence encodes CASSVGSGRNNEQFF.

The chain is built from TRBV30 and TRBJ1-2; D is perhaps TRBD1 (5 bases). Trimming took off 2 bases at V and 11 bases at J, with 12 bases between the two ends. The CDR3 spans 11 residues. Germline assignment: CDR1 GTSNPN and CDR2 SVGIG (reference sequence). In DNA form, the CDR3 reads TGTGCCTGGAGTCCTGGGACGTCTTACACCTTC. Translation gives CAWSPGTSYTF.

This clonotype was observed at least ten times. An end of the junction does not agree with germline; a read error may underlie this. CDR3 DNA sequence: TGTGCCAGCCGTGACAGCATCTTCTATGGCTACACCTTC. This encodes CASRDSIFYGYTF. The genes are TRBV6-1 and TRBJ1-2; D is possibly TRBD1 (5 bases). CDR1 and CDR2 (germline): MNHNS, SASEGT. This CDR3 comprises 13 residues.

For this clonotype: The germline gene is not matched at one end of the junction; a read error may be the cause. The chain's CDR3 is CASRADRDLPMNTEASF. CDR3 nucleotides: TGTGCCAGCAGGGCAGACAGGGATTTACCAATGAACACTGAAGCTTCCTTT. The rearrangement links TRBV2 to TRBJ1-1; 7 bases are shared with TRBD1. Looked up from germline, CDR1 is SNHLY and CDR2 is FYNNEI. The CDR3 loop spans 17 amino acids.

This clonotype was seen more than once but under ten times. The rearrangement links TRBV28 to TRBJ1-2, with D hard to call. This CDR3 has 14 amino acids. Germline assignment: CDR1 MDHEN and CDR2 SYDVKM. V was clipped by 2 bases and J by 1 base, with 8 bases between them. CDR3 residues: CASSLRRINYGYTF. CDR3 DNA sequence: TGTGCCAGCAGTTTACGGAGAATTAACTATGGCTACACCTTC.

As DNA, the CDR3 is TGTGCCAGCAGTTACCCGAGCGGTAGGCCGAGCTACAATGAGCAGTTCTTC. Translated, it gives CASSYPSGRPSYNEQFF. The chain links TRBV6-2 or TRBV6-3 to TRBJ2-1; possibly TRBD2 for D (5 bases). This CDR3 contains 17 residues. V was shortened by 2 bases and J by 3 bases, with 17 bases between the two germline ends. Germline V CDR1 and CDR2: MNHEY, SVGEGT.

This clonotype was detected many times. The gene calls are TRBV28 and TRBJ1-1; 7 nucleotides align to TRBD1. The CDR3 is made up of 19 amino acids. V lost 5 bases to trimming and J lost 0 bases; unmatched junction nucleotides: 18. Germline CDR1 is MDHEN and CDR2 is SYDVKM. CDR3: CASSQRLLGQFPMNTEAFF. The CDR3 region has the DNA TGTGCCAGCAGTCAACGGCTCCTGGGACAGTTCCCTATGAACACTGAAGCTTTCTTT.

The gene calls are TRBV6-5 and TRBJ2-1, with D perhaps TRBD2 (7 bases). Trimming removed 2 bases from V and 5 bases from J, with 16 bases in between. This CDR3 has 16 amino acids. CDR1 MNHEY and CDR2 SVGAGI come from the germline V gene. The CDR3: CASSYPRGAKNNEQFF. The CDR3 DNA is TGTGCCAGCAGTTACCCACGGGGGGCGAAAAACAATGAGCAGTTCTTC.

This clonotype was recorded a few times. The chain employs TRBV12-3 or TRBV12-4 and TRBJ2-2; TRBD2 matches 11 bases. The CDR3 is made up of 18 amino acids. J lost 5 bases, V lost 2 bases, and 10 bases had no gene match. CDR3 nucleotides: TGTGCCAGCAGTTTAAATTGGGCTAGCGGGAGGTTTACCGGGGAGCTGTTTTTT. Its translation is CASSLNWASGRFTGELFF.

This clonotype was seen a handful of times. The CDR3 sequence is CARCYDEQYF. The CDR3 bases are TGTGCCCGGTGCTACGACGAGCAGTACTTC. The chain links TRBV25-1 to TRBJ2-7; no firm D call. The CDR3 has 10 residues. The ends were cut back, 11 bases at V and 5 bases at J, with 10 bases in the middle. Germline lookup yields CDR1 MGHDK and CDR2 SYGVNS.

This chain uses TRBV12-3 or TRBV12-4 with TRBJ1-1; D might be TRBD1 (5 bases). With 7 bases removed from V and 1 base from J, the gap between germline ends came to 10 bases. CDR3 length: 13 amino acids. The CDR3 protein is CASTWGGNTEAFF. DNA for the CDR3: TGTGCCAGCACCTGGGGGGGGAACACTGAAGCTTTCTTT.